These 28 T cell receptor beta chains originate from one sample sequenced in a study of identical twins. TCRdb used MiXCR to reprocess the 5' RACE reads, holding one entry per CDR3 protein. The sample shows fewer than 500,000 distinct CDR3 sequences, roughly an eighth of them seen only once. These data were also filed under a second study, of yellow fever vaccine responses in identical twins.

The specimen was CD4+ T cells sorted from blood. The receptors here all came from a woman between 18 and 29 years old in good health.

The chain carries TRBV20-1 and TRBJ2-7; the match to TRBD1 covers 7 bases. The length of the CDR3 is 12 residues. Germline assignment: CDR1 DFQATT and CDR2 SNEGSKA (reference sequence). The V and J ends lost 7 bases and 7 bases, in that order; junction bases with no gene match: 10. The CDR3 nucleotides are TGCAGTGTGGGGACAGCCGGTGGGGAGCAGTACTTC. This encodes CSVGTAGGEQYF.

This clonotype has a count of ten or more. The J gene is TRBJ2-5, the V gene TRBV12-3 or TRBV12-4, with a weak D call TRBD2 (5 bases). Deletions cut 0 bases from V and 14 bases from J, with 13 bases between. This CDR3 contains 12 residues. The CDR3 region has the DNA TGTGCCAGCAGTTTAGCGGGAGAGAGCCTTTACTTC. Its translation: CASSLAGESLYF.

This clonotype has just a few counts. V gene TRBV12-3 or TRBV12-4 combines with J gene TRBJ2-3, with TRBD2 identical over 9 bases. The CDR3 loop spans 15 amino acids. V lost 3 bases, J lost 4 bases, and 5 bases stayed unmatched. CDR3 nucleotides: TGTGCCAGCAGTTTCGAGACTAGCGGATCAGATACGCAGTATTTT. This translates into CASSFETSGSDTQYF.

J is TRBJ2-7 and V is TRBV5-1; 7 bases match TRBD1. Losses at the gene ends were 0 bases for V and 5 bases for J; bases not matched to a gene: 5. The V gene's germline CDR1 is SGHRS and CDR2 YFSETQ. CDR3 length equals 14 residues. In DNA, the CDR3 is TGCGCCAGCAGCTTGGGTTTAGGGGGCCACGAGCAGTACTTC. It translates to CASSLGLGGHEQYF.

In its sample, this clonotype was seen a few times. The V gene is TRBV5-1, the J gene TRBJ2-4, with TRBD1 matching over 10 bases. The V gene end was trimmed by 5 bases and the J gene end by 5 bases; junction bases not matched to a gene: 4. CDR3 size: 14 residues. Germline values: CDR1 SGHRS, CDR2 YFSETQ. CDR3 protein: CASRPTGGENIQYF. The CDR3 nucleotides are TGCGCCAGCAGACCGACAGGGGGCGAAAACATTCAGTACTTC.

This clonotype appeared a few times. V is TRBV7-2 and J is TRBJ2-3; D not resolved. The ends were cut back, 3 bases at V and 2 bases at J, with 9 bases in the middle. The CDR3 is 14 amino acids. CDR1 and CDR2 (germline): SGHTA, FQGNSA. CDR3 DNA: TGTGCCAGCAGCTTTACCGGTCTCACAGATACGCAGTATTTT. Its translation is CASSFTGLTDTQYF.

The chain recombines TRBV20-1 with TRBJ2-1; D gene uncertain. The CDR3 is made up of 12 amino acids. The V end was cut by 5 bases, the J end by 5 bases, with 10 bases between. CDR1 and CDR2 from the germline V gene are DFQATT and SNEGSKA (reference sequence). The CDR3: CSAERPNNEQFF. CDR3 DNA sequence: TGCAGTGCTGAAAGACCGAACAATGAGCAGTTCTTC.

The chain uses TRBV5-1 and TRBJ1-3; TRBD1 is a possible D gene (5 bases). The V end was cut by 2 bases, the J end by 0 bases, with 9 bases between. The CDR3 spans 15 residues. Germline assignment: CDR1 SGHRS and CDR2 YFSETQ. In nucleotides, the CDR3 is TGCGCCAGCAGCTTCGAGGGGAGCTCTGGAAACACCATATATTTT. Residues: CASSFEGSSGNTIYF. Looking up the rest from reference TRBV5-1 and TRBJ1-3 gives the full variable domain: KAGVTQTPRYLIKTRGQQVTLSCSPISGHRSVSWYQQTPGQGLQFLFEYFSETQRNKGNFPGRFSGRQFSNSRSEMNVSTLELGDSALYLCASSFEGSSGNTIYFGEGSWLTVV.

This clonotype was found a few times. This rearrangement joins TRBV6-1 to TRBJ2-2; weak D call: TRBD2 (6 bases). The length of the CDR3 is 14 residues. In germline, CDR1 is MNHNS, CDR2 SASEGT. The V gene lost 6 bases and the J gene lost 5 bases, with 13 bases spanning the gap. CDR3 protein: CASSRGLKTGELFF. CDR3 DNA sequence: TGTGCCAGCAGCCGGGGACTCAAAACCGGGGAGCTGTTTTTT.

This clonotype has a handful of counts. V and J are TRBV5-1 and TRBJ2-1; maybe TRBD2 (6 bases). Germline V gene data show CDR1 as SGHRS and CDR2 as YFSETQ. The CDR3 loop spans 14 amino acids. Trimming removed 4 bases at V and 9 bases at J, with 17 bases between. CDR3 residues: CASSPRDFFSEQFF. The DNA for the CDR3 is TGCGCCAGCAGCCCACGGGACTTCTTCAGTGAGCAGTTCTTC.

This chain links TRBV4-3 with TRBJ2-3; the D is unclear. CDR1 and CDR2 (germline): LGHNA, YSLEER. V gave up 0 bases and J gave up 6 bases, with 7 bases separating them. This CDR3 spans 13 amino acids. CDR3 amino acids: CASSQDRRDTQYF. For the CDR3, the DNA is TGCGCCAGCAGCCAAGATCGCAGGGATACGCAGTATTTT.

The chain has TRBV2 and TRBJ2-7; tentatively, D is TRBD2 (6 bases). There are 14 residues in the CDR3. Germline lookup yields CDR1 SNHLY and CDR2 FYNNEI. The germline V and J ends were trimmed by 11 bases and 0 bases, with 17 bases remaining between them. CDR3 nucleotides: TGTGCCGGACAACCGGGGGATCACTCCTACGAGCAGTACTTC. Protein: CAGQPGDHSYEQYF. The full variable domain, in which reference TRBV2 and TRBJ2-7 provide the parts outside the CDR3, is EPEVTQTPSHQVTQMGQEVILRCVPISNHLYFYWYRQILGQKVEFLVSFYNNEISEKSEIFDDQFSVERPDGSNFTLKIRSTKLEDSAMYFCAGQPGDHSYEQYFGPGTRLTVT.

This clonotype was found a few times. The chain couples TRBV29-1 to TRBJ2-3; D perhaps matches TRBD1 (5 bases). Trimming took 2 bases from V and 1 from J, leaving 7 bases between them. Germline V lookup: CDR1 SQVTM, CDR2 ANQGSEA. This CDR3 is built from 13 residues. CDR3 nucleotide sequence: TGCAGCGTTGAATTACAGGGCACAGATACGCAGTATTTT. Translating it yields CSVELQGTDTQYF.

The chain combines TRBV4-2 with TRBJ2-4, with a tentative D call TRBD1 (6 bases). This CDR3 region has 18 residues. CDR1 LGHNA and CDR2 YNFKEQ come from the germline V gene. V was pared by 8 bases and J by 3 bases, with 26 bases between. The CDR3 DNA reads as TGTGCCAGCGGCCCATTTGGTGCAGGGGCTAACGGCAAAAACATTCAGTACTTC. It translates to CASGPFGAGANGKNIQYF.

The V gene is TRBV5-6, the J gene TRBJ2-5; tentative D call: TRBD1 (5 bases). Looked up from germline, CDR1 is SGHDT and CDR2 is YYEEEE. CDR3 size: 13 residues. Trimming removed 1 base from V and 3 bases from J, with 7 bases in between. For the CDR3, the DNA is TGTGCCAGCAGCTTGATGACAGAAGAGACCCAGTACTTC. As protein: CASSLMTEETQYF. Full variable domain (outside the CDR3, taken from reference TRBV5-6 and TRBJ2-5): DAGVTQSPTHLIKTRGQQVTLRCSPKSGHDTVSWYQQALGQGPQFIFQYYEEEERQRGNFPDRFSGHQFPNYSSELNVNALLLGDSALYLCASSLMTEETQYFGPGTRLLVL.

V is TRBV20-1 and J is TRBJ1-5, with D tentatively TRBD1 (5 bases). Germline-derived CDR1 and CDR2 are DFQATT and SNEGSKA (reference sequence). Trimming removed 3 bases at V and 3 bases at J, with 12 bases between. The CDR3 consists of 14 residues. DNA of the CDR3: TGCAGTGCTAGCAAAAACAGGTTCAATCAGCCCCAGCATTTT. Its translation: CSASKNRFNQPQHF.

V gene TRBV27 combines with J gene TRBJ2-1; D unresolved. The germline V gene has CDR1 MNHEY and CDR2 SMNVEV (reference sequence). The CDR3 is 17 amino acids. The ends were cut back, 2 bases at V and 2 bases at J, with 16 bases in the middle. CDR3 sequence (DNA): TGTGCCAGCAGTTTAAGCTTCGGCAGAAAGGCCTACAATGAGCAGTTCTTC. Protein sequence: CASSLSFGRKAYNEQFF.

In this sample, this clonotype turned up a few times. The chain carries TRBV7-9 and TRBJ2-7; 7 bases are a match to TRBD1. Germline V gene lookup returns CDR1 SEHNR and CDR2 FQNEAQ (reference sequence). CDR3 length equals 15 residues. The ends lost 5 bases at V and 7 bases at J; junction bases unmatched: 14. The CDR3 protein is CASSLWGTALREQYF. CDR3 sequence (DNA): TGTGCCAGCAGCCTATGGGGGACAGCGCTACGGGAGCAGTACTTC.

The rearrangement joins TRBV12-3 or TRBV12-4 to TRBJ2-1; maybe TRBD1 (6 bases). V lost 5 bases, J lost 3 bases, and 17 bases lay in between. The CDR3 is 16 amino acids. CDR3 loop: CASSPPLTGNYNEQFF. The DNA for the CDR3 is TGTGCCAGCAGTCCCCCCCTGACAGGAAACTACAATGAGCAGTTCTTC.

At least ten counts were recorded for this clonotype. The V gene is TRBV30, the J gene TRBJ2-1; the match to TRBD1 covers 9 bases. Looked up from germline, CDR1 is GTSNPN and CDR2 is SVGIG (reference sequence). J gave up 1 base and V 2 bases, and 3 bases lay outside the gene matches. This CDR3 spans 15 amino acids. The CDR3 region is CAWSRQGGSYNEQFF. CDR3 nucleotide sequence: TGTGCCTGGAGTCGACAGGGGGGTTCCTACAATGAGCAGTTCTTC.

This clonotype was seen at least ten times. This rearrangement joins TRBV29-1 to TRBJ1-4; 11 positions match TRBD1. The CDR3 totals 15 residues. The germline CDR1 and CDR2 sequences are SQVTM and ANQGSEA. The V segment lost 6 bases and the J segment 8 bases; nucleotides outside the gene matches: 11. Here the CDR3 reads CSVQRTGGGREKLFF. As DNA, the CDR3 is TGCAGCGTGCAAAGGACAGGGGGCGGAAGGGAAAAACTGTTTTTT.

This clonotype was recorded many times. DNA of the CDR3: TGTGCCAGCAGACAGGGTAAAAGCACCGGGGAGCTGTTTTTT. Translation gives CASRQGKSTGELFF. The V and J genes are TRBV6-2 or TRBV6-3 and TRBJ2-2; D might be TRBD1 (6 bases). The germline V gene has CDR1 MNHEY and CDR2 SVGEGT. V lost 6 bases to trimming and J lost 4 bases, with 12 bases between them. This CDR3 has 14 amino acids.

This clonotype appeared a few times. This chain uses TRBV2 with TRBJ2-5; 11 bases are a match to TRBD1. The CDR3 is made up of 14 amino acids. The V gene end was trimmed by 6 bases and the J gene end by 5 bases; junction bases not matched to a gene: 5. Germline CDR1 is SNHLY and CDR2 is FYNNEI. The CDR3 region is CASSEDRGRETQYF. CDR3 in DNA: TGTGCCAGCAGCGAGGACAGGGGGCGTGAGACCCAGTACTTC.

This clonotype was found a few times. For the CDR3, the DNA is TGTGCCAGCAGGCGTCCCGGGACAGGGTCCGATACGCAGTATTTT. It yields the protein CASRRPGTGSDTQYF. This chain uses TRBV7-9 with TRBJ2-3, with 9 bases fitting TRBD1. The germline V gene has CDR1 SEHNR and CDR2 FQNEAQ (reference sequence). V shed 6 bases, J shed 6 bases, and the junction held 10 bases outside the gene matches. This CDR3 spans 15 amino acids.

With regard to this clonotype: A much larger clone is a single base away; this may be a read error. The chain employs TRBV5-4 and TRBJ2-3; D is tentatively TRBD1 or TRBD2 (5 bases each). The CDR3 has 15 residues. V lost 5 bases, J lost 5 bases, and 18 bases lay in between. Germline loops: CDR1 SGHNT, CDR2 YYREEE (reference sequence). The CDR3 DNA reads TGTGCCAGCAGTCTTAGTGGGGGTGCGGTAGATACGCAGTATTTT. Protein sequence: CASSLSGGAVDTQYF.

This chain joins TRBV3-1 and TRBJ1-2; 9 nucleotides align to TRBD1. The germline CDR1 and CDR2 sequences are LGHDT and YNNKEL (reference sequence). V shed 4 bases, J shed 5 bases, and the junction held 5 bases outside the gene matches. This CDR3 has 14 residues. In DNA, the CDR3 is TGTGCCAGCAGCCCGACAGGGGGTTCATATGGCTACACCTTC. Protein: CASSPTGGSYGYTF.

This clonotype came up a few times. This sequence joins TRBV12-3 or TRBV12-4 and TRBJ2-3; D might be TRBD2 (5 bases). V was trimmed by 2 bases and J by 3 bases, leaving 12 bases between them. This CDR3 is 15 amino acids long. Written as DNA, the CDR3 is TGTGCCAGCAGTTTAAACTGGCTAGCTACAGATACGCAGTATTTT. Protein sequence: CASSLNWLATDTQYF.

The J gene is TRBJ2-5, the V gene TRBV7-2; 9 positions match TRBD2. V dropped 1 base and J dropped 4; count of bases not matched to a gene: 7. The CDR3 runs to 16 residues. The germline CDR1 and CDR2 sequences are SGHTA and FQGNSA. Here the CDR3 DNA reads TGTGCCAGCAGCTTAGTAGGTCTAGCGGGAAGAGAGACCCAGTACTTC. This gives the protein CASSLVGLAGRETQYF.